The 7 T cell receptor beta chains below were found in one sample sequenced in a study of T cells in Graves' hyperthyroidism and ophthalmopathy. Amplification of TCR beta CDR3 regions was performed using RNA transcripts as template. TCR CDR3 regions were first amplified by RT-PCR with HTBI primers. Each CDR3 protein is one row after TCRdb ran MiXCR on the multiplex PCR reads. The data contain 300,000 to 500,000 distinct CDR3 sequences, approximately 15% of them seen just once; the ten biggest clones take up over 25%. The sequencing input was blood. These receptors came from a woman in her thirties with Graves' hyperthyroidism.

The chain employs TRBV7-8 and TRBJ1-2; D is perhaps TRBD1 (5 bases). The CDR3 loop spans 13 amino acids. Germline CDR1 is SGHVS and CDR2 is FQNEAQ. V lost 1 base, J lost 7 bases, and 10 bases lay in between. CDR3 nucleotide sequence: TGTGCCAGCAGCTTAGGAGAAGGGGCTGGCTACACCTTC. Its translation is CASSLGEGAGYTF.

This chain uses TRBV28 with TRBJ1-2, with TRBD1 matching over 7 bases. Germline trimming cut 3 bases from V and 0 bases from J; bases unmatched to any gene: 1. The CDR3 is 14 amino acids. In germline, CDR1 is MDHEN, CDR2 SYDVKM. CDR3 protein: CASSLGQPNYGYTF. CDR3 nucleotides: TGTGCCAGCAGTTTGGGACAGCCTAACTATGGCTACACCTTC.

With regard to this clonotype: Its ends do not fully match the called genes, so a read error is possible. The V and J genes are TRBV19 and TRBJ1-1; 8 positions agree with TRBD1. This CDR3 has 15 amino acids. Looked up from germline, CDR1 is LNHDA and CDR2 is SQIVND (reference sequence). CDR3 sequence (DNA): TGTACCAGTAGTCGCGGACAGGGCTTCGACACTGAAGCTTTCTTT. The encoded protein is CTSSRGQGFDTEAFF.

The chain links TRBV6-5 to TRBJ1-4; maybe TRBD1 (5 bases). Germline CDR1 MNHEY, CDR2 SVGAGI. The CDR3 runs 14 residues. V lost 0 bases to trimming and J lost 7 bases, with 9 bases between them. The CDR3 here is CASSYSGLPEKLFF. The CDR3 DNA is TGTGCCAGCAGTTACTCGGGACTCCCTGAAAAACTGTTTTTT.

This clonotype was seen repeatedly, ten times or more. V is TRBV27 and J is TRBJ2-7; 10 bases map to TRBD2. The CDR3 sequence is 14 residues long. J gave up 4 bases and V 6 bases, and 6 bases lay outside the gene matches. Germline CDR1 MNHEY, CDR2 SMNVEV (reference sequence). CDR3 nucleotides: TGTGCCAGCAGGCAGGCTAGCGGGAGTTACGAGCAGTACTTC. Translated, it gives CASRQASGSYEQYF.

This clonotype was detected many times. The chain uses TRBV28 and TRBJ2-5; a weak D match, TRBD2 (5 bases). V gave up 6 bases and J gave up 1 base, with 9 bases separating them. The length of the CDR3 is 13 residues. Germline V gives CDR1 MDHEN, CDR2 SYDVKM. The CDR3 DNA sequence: TGTGCCAGCAGACTGGACTTCCAAGAGACCCAGTACTTC. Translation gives CASRLDFQETQYF.

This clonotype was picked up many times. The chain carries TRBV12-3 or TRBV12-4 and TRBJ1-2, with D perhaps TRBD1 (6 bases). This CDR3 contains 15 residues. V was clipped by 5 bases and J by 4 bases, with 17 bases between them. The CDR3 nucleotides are TGTGCCAGCAGTCCTCGGCGCAGGGGAGGCTATGGCTACACCTTC. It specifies CASSPRRRGGYGYTF.